This T cell receptor beta chain was obtained from a study of T-cell memory formation after mild COVID-19. CDR3 size: 15 residues. V lost 2 bases and J lost 0, with 5 bases in between. The V gene's germline CDR1 is MNHEY and CDR2 SVGEGT. This clonotype was recorded at least ten times. Its antigen is not identified. TCRdb re-derived calls from the 5' RACE reads in MiXCR, one entry per CDR3 protein. The data contain around 250,000 distinct CDR3 sequences, under 20% of them singletons. Overall study results and limits: Prior to infection, memory already included some responding clones, suggesting cross-reactive memory joined. Contracting CD4+ clones sat mainly in CM and EM; CD8+ in EMRA.

The chain has TRBV6-2 or TRBV6-3 and TRBJ2-6; D is undetermined. Input material: PBMCs or a T cell subset sorted from them (not recorded which). The sequence came from a man aged 18 to 35 who had mild COVID-19 (a few samples of this study predate the infection). Cell type and time point are not known. CDR3 protein: CASSYVLSGANVLTF. The DNA for the CDR3 is TGTGCCAGCAGTTACGTGCTCTCTGGGGCCAACGTCCTGACTTTC.